Each of the 8 T cell receptor beta chains below was sequenced from the same sample in a study of identical twins. MiXCR, run by TCRdb on the 5' RACE reads, gives a single entry per CDR3 protein. The sample records 140,000 to 150,000 distinct CDR3 sequences, under 4.5% being singletons. Specimen: memory T cells sorted from blood. All receptors come from a man aged 18 to 30 in good health.

The sample holds many counts of this clonotype. J is TRBJ2-5 and V is TRBV15; perhaps TRBD2 as D (5 bases). Germline lookup yields CDR1 LNHNV and CDR2 YYDKDF (reference sequence). Trimming shortened V by 5 bases and J by 1 base, and 14 bases separated the two germline ends. The length of the CDR3 is 15 residues. CDR3 DNA sequence: TGTGCCACCAGCGGAGGTTTAGGGCGCCAAGAGACCCAGTACTTC. It translates to CATSGGLGRQETQYF.

There are many counts of this clonotype. The chain carries TRBV5-1 and TRBJ1-6, with no clear D. Germline CDR1 is SGHRS and CDR2 is YFSETQ. V was shortened by 4 bases and J by 10 bases, with 21 bases between the two germline ends. CDR3 length: 16 residues. The DNA of the CDR3 is TGCGCCAGCAGCACCGACTCGCCGGGTCACACCTCACCCCTCCACTTT. Translation: CASSTDSPGHTSPLHF.

This clonotype was seen repeatedly, ten times or more. The rearrangement joins TRBV6-1 to TRBJ2-7; 7 nucleotides align to TRBD2. Germline V CDR1 and CDR2: MNHNS, SASEGT. The CDR3 extends over 14 amino acids. The trim removed 4 bases at V and 0 bases at J, leaving 3 bases unmatched. The CDR3 DNA is TGTGCCAGCAGTGGCGGGAGCTCCTCCTACGAGCAGTACGTC. The encoded protein is CASSGGSSSYEQYV.

This clonotype was observed many times. The gene calls are TRBV7-2 and TRBJ1-1; D is undetermined. Germline V CDR1 and CDR2: SGHTA, FQGNSA. V lost 0 bases, J lost 11 bases, and 10 bases lay in between. This CDR3 spans 12 amino acids. CDR3 nucleotides: TGTGCCAGCAGCTTAGCCTCCGGGGTCGCTTTCTTT. Its translation: CASSLASGVAFF.

In this sample, this clonotype turned up many times. The rearrangement joins TRBV29-1 to TRBJ2-7; D gene uncertain. Germline V gene sequence: CDR1 SQVTM, CDR2 ANQGSEA. CDR3 length equals 13 residues. V lost 3 bases and J lost 3, with 12 bases in between. CDR3 DNA: TGCAGCGTTGATGGACCAAGTGGCTACGAGCAGTACTTC. It yields the protein CSVDGPSGYEQYF.

This clonotype has at least ten counts. This sequence joins TRBV12-3 or TRBV12-4 and TRBJ2-3, with D unclear. This CDR3 is built from 12 residues. V lost 6 bases to trimming and J lost 4 bases, with 8 bases between them. This chain's CDR3 is CASRGFSDTQYF. DNA of the CDR3: TGTGCCAGCAGGGGATTTTCAGATACGCAGTATTTT.

This clonotype came up many times. The gene calls are TRBV20-1 and TRBJ1-2; tentative D call: TRBD1 (6 bases). The V and J ends lost 0 bases and 6 bases respectively, with 11 bases between them. The CDR3 length is 13 residues. Germline CDR1 is DFQATT and CDR2 is SNEGSKA (reference sequence). Here the CDR3 reads CSAREDSEDGYTF. CDR3 nucleotide sequence: TGCAGTGCTAGAGAGGACAGCGAAGATGGCTACACCTTC.

At least ten counts were recorded for this clonotype. This chain connects TRBV4-2 to TRBJ2-3; D is undetermined. The length of the CDR3 is 13 residues. The V end lost 1 base, the J end lost 4 bases, and 6 bases lay between the germline ends. Germline CDR1 LGHNA, CDR2 YNFKEQ. CDR3 loop: CASSQVEADTQYF. The CDR3 region has the DNA TGTGCCAGCAGCCAAGTTGAGGCAGATACGCAGTATTTT.